This is a list of T cell receptor beta chains from one sample in a study of T cell changes during pregnancy in multiple sclerosis. This table comes from immunoSEQ multiplex PCR, and its TCRdb copy is limited to in-frame clones, with some not included. The sample lists approximately 43,000 clones, about 92% seen once, with 8% to 10% in the top ten. The sample in question was CD8+ T cells from peripheral blood mononuclear cells, obtained in the first trimester of pregnancy. These TCRs come from a female donor with multiple sclerosis, enrolled in a pregnancy study. CDR3s include the opening cysteine and the closing phenylalanine or tryptophan. A D gene is named only where the DNA matches it firmly. Only some rows state a clone size, as once, few, many or a class for expanded clones.

abundance,d_gene,j_gene,v_gene,CDR3aa,CDR3nt
.,TRBD1,TRBJ2-1,TRBV5-1,CASSFRQGVKNEQFF,TGCGCCAGCAGCTTTAGACAGGGTGTTAAGAATGAGCAGTTCTTC
.,TRBD1,TRBJ2-1,TRBV27,CASIGTGGSYNEQFF,TGTGCCAGCATTGGGACAGGGGGGTCGTACAATGAGCAGTTCTTC
.,.,TRBJ1-6,TRBV19,CASSFGIGSPLHF,TGTGCCAGTAGTTTCGGGATAGGTTCACCCCTCCACTTT
few,TRBD2,TRBJ2-1,TRBV30,CAWSPLAGTFNEQFF,TGTGCCTGGAGCCCCTTAGCGGGTACTTTCAATGAGCAGTTCTTC
few,TRBD1,TRBJ1-5,TRBV9,CASSLGQGINQPQHF,TGTGCCAGCAGCCTAGGACAGGGGATCAATCAGCCCCAGCATTTT
.,.,TRBJ2-3,TRBV13,CASSRPESTDTQYF,TGTGCCAGCAGCAGACCGGAGAGCACAGATACGCAGTATTTT
.,TRBD1,TRBJ1-4,TRBV27,CASSPYRGSTEKLFF,TGTGCCAGCAGTCCATACAGGGGCAGTACTGAAAAACTGTTTTTT
few,.,TRBJ2-5,TRBV6-1,CASSEARWGGRMKTQYF,TGTGCCAGCAGTGAAGCGCGGTGGGGGGGCCGTATGAAGACCCAGTACTTC
.,TRBD2,TRBJ2-1,TRBV7-6,CASSLASGSSYNEQFF,TGTGCCAGCAGCTTAGCTAGCGGGAGCTCCTACAATGAGCAGTTCTTC
.,TRBD2,TRBJ2-5,TRBV29-1,CSVAGLAGHQETQYF,TGCAGCGTCGCCGGACTAGCGGGCCATCAAGAGACCCAGTACTTC
.,TRBD1,TRBJ2-2,TRBV11-2,CASSPGTGNTGELFF,TGTGCCAGCTCCCCCGGGACAGGGAACACCGGGGAGCTGTTTTTT
.,TRBD2,TRBJ2-5,TRBV11-3,CASSPGGAMLETQYF,TGTGCCAGCAGCCCCGGGGGGGCCATGCTGGAGACCCAGTACTTC
.,.,TRBJ2-1,TRBV30,CAWSQQGFDYNEQFF,TGTGCCTGGAGTCAACAGGGATTTGACTACAATGAGCAGTTCTTC
.,TRBD1,TRBJ1-2,TRBV5-1,CASSLIGTGQPGYTF,TGCGCCAGCAGCTTGATCGGGACAGGGCAGCCTGGCTACACCTTC
few,TRBD2,TRBJ2-1,TRBV4-3,CASSQERGGSYNEQFF,TGCGCCAGCAGCCAAGAGCGGGGGGGCTCCTACAATGAGCAGTTCTTC
.,.,TRBJ1-6,TRBV14,CASSQDGGATYNSPLHF,TGTGCCAGCAGCCAAGATGGAGGGGCAACCTATAATTCACCCCTCCACTTT
.,.,TRBJ2-3,TRBV12-5,CASGLVEGVTDTQYF,TGTGCTAGTGGTTTGGTTGAGGGAGTCACAGATACGCAGTATTTT
.,.,TRBJ1-1,TRBV27,CASSLVAEVEAFF,TGTGCCAGCAGTTTGGTGGCCGAGGTTGAAGCTTTCTTT
.,.,TRBJ1-5,TRBV2,CASSETGIPHNQPQHF,TGTGCCAGCAGTGAAACAGGAATCCCCCACAATCAGCCCCAGCATTTT